The present entry profiles one TCR beta chain with its context. Assignment of participants to cohorts was predicated upon participant-reported clinical history. Recovered status in Cohort 3 required two negative PCRs, clearance, or symptom resolution. J was trimmed by 4 bases and V by 7 bases; bases with no gene match: 5. The CDR3 covers 14 residues. The sample originates from a study of blood T cell repertoires in COVID-19. Whole-study context: PBMCs, B-cell-depleted T cells, or T cells were the source of the cDNA or gDNA that made up the material.

In the original workflow: Reference gene primer amplification gave estimated nucleated cell counts. Produced via immunoSEQ multiplex PCR; TCRdb's table is partial and in-frame only. V and J calls plus clone size are reproduced from that table; the DNA served to infer D and trimming. This table has over 130,000 clones, roughly 79% appearing once. Input material: PBMCs or T cells enriched from blood (not recorded which). The TCR was taken from a woman aged 45-65 years who had recovered from COVID-19. This chain uses TRBV23-1 with TRBJ1-1; 11 bases match TRBD1. TRBV23-1 is annotated as an ORF whose role is uncertain. The CDR3 loop is CASNNGTGGTEAFF. For the CDR3, the DNA is TGCGCCAGCAACAACGGGACAGGGGGCACTGAAGCTTTCTTT.